This record concerns one T cell receptor (beta chain) sequence. This specimen comes from a study of cytomegalovirus exposure and HLA in healthy donors. About the study: Earlier results showed 90 million to 130 million unique TCR beta sequences derived from approximately 180 million T cells.

Trimming removed 8 bases from V and 1 base from J, with 23 bases in between. The CDR3 runs to 16 residues. Germline V CDR1 and CDR2: GTSNPN, SVGIG (reference sequence). A multiplex PCR was run with 60 Vbeta primers and 13 Jbeta primers. TCRdb's table, derived via immunoSEQ multiplex PCR, lists solely in-frame clones and lacks some. The table lists around 150,000 clones, 55% to 70% of them singletons. The source of this sequence is a woman between 55 and 75 years old in good health and CMV-seropositive. This chain connects TRBV30 to TRBJ1-1; D may be TRBD1 (5 bases). Input material: PBMCs. CDR3 amino acids: CAGNPPGFKPNTEAFF. The CDR3 nucleotides are TGTGCCGGCAACCCGCCAGGGTTCAAACCGAACACTGAAGCTTTCTTT.